This T cell receptor (beta chain) was obtained from a study of blood T cells in healthy people across ages. This clonotype turned up a few times. Sample-barcoded 5' priming and a J-beta primer mix drove a second PCR of roughly 7 to 11 cycles. Every sample produced at least 3 million CDR3-containing paired-end reads. TCRdb reprocessed the 5' RACE reads with MiXCR, giving one entry per CDR3 protein. The profile shows roughly 1,800,000 distinct CDR3 sequences, 49% of them singletons. The V gene lost 5 bases and the J gene lost 6 bases, with 7 bases spanning the gap. This CDR3 is 10 amino acids long. Germline loops: CDR1 DFQATT, CDR2 SNEGSKA (reference sequence).

Sequenced material: blood. The J gene is TRBJ1-2, the V gene TRBV20-1, with D tentatively TRBD1 (5 bases). The clonotype originates from a woman aged 40-49 years in good health. The CDR3, as DNA: TGCAGTGCTGCGGGGGATGGCTACACCTTC. It yields the protein CSAAGDGYTF.